What follows are 28 T cell receptor beta chains derived from one specimen sequenced in a study of T cells in Graves' hyperthyroidism and ophthalmopathy. TCR beta CDR3 region amplification was performed from RNA transcripts. An initial round of RT-PCR targeting the TCR CDR3 relied on the HTBI primer set. Using its own MiXCR run on the multiplex PCR reads, TCRdb lists one record per CDR3 protein. Counted here are over 150,000 distinct CDR3 sequences, around a sixth occurring once; the ten biggest clones make up roughly 49%. The source material was blood. The receptor source for this set is a woman aged 45-65 years with Graves' hyperthyroidism.

This chain links TRBV28 with TRBJ2-1; D tentatively reads TRBD1 or TRBD2 (6 bases each). V was clipped by 8 bases and J by 7 bases, with 18 bases between them. The CDR3 has 14 residues. Germline CDR1 MDHEN, CDR2 SYDVKM. CDR3 bases: TGTGCCAGCCAACAGGGACTTGGTGGAAATGAGCAGTTCTTC. The encoded protein is CASQQGLGGNEQFF.

This clonotype was seen only a few times. This chain uses TRBV12-3 or TRBV12-4 with TRBJ2-7; no definite D call. This CDR3 is built from 16 residues. Trimming pared 1 base from V and 2 bases from J, leaving 15 bases between. The CDR3 sequence is CASSLVLGADTYEQYF. CDR3 nucleotide sequence: TGTGCCAGCAGTTTAGTTCTTGGAGCCGACACCTACGAGCAGTACTTC.

The chain has TRBV3-1 and TRBJ2-1, with unresolved D. The V gene lost 5 bases and the J gene lost 9 bases, with 11 bases spanning the gap. CDR1 and CDR2 from the germline V gene are LGHDT and YNNKEL (reference sequence). The CDR3 covers 12 residues. CDR3 protein: CASSEARSEQFF. In DNA form, the CDR3 reads TGTGCCAGCAGCGAAGCGCGGAGTGAGCAGTTCTTC.

This clonotype turned up a few times. V gene TRBV15 combines with J gene TRBJ2-2; D is ambiguous. Germline lookup yields CDR1 LNHNV and CDR2 YYDKDF (reference sequence). V shed 3 bases and J shed 3 bases, with 8 bases lying between them. The CDR3 sequence is 14 residues long. CDR3 bases: TGTGCCACCAGCAGCACATTGGACACCGGGGAGCTGTTTTTT. It is translated as CATSSTLDTGELFF. Full variable domain (rest looked up from reference TRBV15 and TRBJ2-2): DAMVIQNPRYQVTQFGKPVTLSCSQTLNHNVMYWYQQKSSQAPKLLFHYYDKDFNNEADTPDNFQSRRPNTSFCFLDIRSPGLGDTAMYLCATSSTLDTGELFFGEGSRLTVL.

This clonotype turned up a few times. This chain connects TRBV11-2 to TRBJ2-2; D is unresolved. This CDR3 has 12 residues. CDR1 SGHAT and CDR2 FQNNGV come from the germline V gene. The V end lost 5 bases, the J end lost 6 bases, and 7 bases lay between the germline ends. The CDR3 DNA is TGTGCCAGCAGCCTACCCGCCGGGGAGCTGTTTTTT. Protein sequence: CASSLPAGELFF.

The V gene is TRBV5-6, the J gene TRBJ1-5; 7 bases align to TRBD1. CDR1 is SGHDT and CDR2 is YYEEEE in the germline V gene. This CDR3 is built from 17 residues. J was trimmed by 4 bases and V by 2 bases; bases with no gene match: 12. CDR3 sequence: CASSLRDSSGGNQPQHF. The CDR3 DNA reads TGTGCCAGCAGCTTAAGGGACAGCTCGGGTGGGAATCAGCCCCAGCATTTT.

This clonotype was detected ten times or more. The chain links TRBV6-1 to TRBJ1-2; 7 bases map to TRBD1. This CDR3 has 15 residues. From germline, CDR1 is MNHNS and CDR2 SASEGT. With V trimmed by 4 bases and J by 6 bases, 11 bases remained unmatched. CDR3: CASSVNPGGKDGYTF. In DNA, the CDR3 is TGTGCCAGCAGTGTAAACCCAGGGGGGAAGGATGGCTACACCTTC.

This chain connects TRBV30 to TRBJ1-5; no definite D call. This CDR3 has 14 amino acids. CDR1 and CDR2 from the germline V gene are GTSNPN and SVGIG (reference sequence). The ends were cut back, 1 base at V and 0 bases at J, with 7 bases in the middle. The CDR3: CAWSGTYSNQPQHF. The CDR3 DNA reads TGTGCCTGGAGTGGGACGTATAGCAATCAGCCCCAGCATTTT.

This chain connects TRBV7-9 to TRBJ1-1; 7 bases fit TRBD1. CDR1 and CDR2 (germline): SEHNR, FQNEAQ (reference sequence). The V gene end was trimmed by 1 base and the J gene end by 0 bases; junction bases not matched to a gene: 11. The CDR3 has 18 residues. The CDR3 DNA sequence: TGTGCCAGCAGCTTAGGGGTACCCCTGACAGGGTTGAACACTGAAGCTTTCTTT. Translation: CASSLGVPLTGLNTEAFF.

This chain uses TRBV5-4 with TRBJ2-7; 8 bases fit TRBD2. This CDR3 has 16 residues. Germline V gene data show CDR1 as SGHNT and CDR2 as YYREEE (reference sequence). Trimming took 4 bases from V and 2 from J; bases not matched to a gene: 11. CDR3 residues: CASSPRTSGSPYEQYF. The CDR3 region has the DNA TGTGCCAGCAGCCCCAGAACCAGCGGGAGCCCCTACGAGCAGTACTTC.

This clonotype was counted at least ten times. The V gene is TRBV9, the J gene TRBJ1-1, with D possibly TRBD1 on 6 matching bases. CDR3 size: 15 residues. Per the germline V gene, CDR1 is SGDLS and CDR2 is YYNGEE. Trimming took 3 bases from V and 2 from J, leaving 14 bases between them. The CDR3: CASSANRVPNTEAFF. CDR3 DNA sequence: TGTGCCAGCAGCGCAAACAGGGTACCCAACACTGAAGCTTTCTTT.

Regarding this clonotype: Being one base from a much bigger clone, this may be a read error. The rearrangement uses TRBV6-5 and TRBJ1-1; D not resolved. The CDR3 length is 13 residues. Germline V gene sequence: CDR1 MNHEY, CDR2 SVGAGI. The ends were cut back, 2 bases at V and 8 bases at J, with 12 bases in the middle. CDR3 region: CASSYTHREEAFF. CDR3 nucleotides: TGTGCCAGCAGTTACACGCACCGGGAAGAAGCTTTCTTT.

This clonotype was detected many times. The chain has TRBV3-1 and TRBJ2-1, with 9 bases fitting TRBD2. Per germline, CDR1 LGHDT and CDR2 YNNKEL (reference sequence). Trimming took 4 bases from V and 5 from J; bases not matched to a gene: 6. This CDR3 has 15 residues. In DNA, the CDR3 is TGTGCCAGCAGCCTAACTAGCGGGCCAAACAATGAGCAGTTCTTC. This codes for CASSLTSGPNNEQFF.

This clonotype has at least ten counts. The genes are TRBV20-1 and TRBJ1-5; D perhaps matches TRBD1 (5 bases). CDR1 is DFQATT and CDR2 is SNEGSKA in the germline V gene (reference sequence). Deletions cut 3 bases from V and 2 bases from J, with 8 bases between. The CDR3 is made up of 13 amino acids. The CDR3 DNA follows: TGCAGTGCTAGGACAGCCCGCAATCAGCCCCAGCATTTT. The encoded protein is CSARTARNQPQHF.

This clonotype was seen repeatedly, ten times or more. The chain couples TRBV5-8 to TRBJ2-7; D may match TRBD1 or TRBD2 (5 bases each). Germline V gives CDR1 SGHTS, CDR2 YDEGEE. The CDR3 length is 16 residues. V lost 2 bases to trimming and J lost 4 bases, with 19 bases between them. The DNA of the CDR3 is TGTGCCAGCAGCTTAAAACCCCGGGACGGACGGTACGAGCAGTACTTC. Its translation: CASSLKPRDGRYEQYF.

This clonotype was seen at least ten times. The DNA of the CDR3 is TGCAGCGTTGATCCTGCGGCCTACAATGAGCAGTTCTTC. Residues: CSVDPAAYNEQFF. The chain links TRBV29-1 to TRBJ2-1, with D uncertain. Per the germline V gene, CDR1 is SQVTM and CDR2 is ANQGSEA. Trimming took off 3 bases at V and 2 bases at J, with 8 bases between the two ends. The CDR3 runs to 13 residues.

CDR3 sequence reads: CASSSTSVGVTGELFF. DNA of the CDR3: TGTGCCAGCAGTTCTACTAGCGTGGGGGTCACCGGGGAGCTGTTTTTT. The chain combines TRBV12-3 or TRBV12-4 with TRBJ2-2; TRBD2 aligns across 7 bases. V gave up 4 bases and J gave up 4 bases; unmatched junction bases: 9. This CDR3 contains 16 residues.

This clonotype was observed at least ten times. This chain links TRBV6-1 with TRBJ2-2; no clear D. Trimming took 6 bases from V and 2 from J, leaving 10 bases between them. Germline loops: CDR1 MNHNS, CDR2 SASEGT. The CDR3 runs to 14 residues. The CDR3 nucleotides are TGTGCCAGCAGCCTACGCCGAAACACCGGGGAGCTGTTTTTT. Its protein product is CASSLRRNTGELFF.

The chain links TRBV19 to TRBJ2-1; no definite D call. In germline, CDR1 is LNHDA, CDR2 SQIVND (reference sequence). Trimming removed 3 bases at V and 1 base at J, with 10 bases between. CDR3 size: 15 residues. CDR3 amino acids: CASSMAPGSYNEQFF. The DNA of the CDR3 is TGTGCCAGTAGTATGGCGCCCGGGTCCTACAATGAGCAGTTCTTC.

The chain joins TRBV7-3 to TRBJ1-2; D possibly corresponds to TRBD1 (5 bases). Looked up from germline, CDR1 is SGHTA and CDR2 is FQGTGA. V was trimmed by 5 bases and J by 5 bases, leaving 21 bases between them. CDR3 size: 16 residues. The CDR3 here is CASSQTADGGGYGYTF. For the CDR3, the DNA is TGTGCCAGCAGCCAGACGGCAGACGGGGGAGGATATGGCTACACCTTC.

This clonotype was observed a few times. The chain joins TRBV6-1 to TRBJ1-2; a weak D match, TRBD1 (6 bases). Germline-derived CDR1 and CDR2 are MNHNS and SASEGT. CDR3 size: 13 residues. Trimming pared 8 bases from V and 5 bases from J, leaving 15 bases between. The CDR3 loop is CASSLPGAYGYTF. The CDR3 region has the DNA TGTGCCAGCTCCCTTCCGGGGGCTTATGGCTACACCTTC.

The chain employs TRBV6-1 and TRBJ1-2, with 7 bases matching TRBD1. The CDR3 has 15 residues. V lost 2 bases and J lost 5; bases outside the gene matches: 8. Per the germline V gene, CDR1 is MNHNS and CDR2 is SASEGT. CDR3 sequence: CASSESGTESYGYTF. In DNA form, the CDR3 reads TGTGCCAGCAGTGAAAGCGGGACAGAATCTTATGGCTACACCTTC.

This clonotype was seen repeatedly, ten times or more. The chain joins TRBV4-2 to TRBJ2-5; possibly TRBD2 for D (6 bases). The CDR3 is 16 residues long. Trimming left V 0 bases short and J 7 bases short, with 18 bases between. Germline CDR1 reads LGHNA; CDR2 reads YNFKEQ. The CDR3 DNA sequence: TGTGCCAGCAGCCAAGATCTCGGGAGAGCCCCTAGGACCCAGTACTTC. Protein product: CASSQDLGRAPRTQYF.

The V call is TRBV7-8, the J call TRBJ2-3; 12 bases are shared with TRBD1. CDR3 length: 17 residues. The J segment lost 5 bases and the V segment lost 1 base, leaving 7 bases of the junction unmatched. CDR1 is SGHVS, CDR2 FQNEAQ, per germline. Here the CDR3 DNA reads TGTGCCAGCAGCTTAGAACACCGGGACAGGGGGCAAGATACGCAGTATTTT. It codes for CASSLEHRDRGQDTQYF.

This clonotype was found many times. The DNA of the CDR3 is TGTGCCAGCAGTGAATTGAACACCGGGGAGCTGTTTTTT. It specifies CASSELNTGELFF. The chain links TRBV6-1 to TRBJ2-2; D unclear. CDR3 size: 13 residues. V was pared by 2 bases and J by 1 base, with 2 bases between. Germline CDR1 MNHNS, CDR2 SASEGT.

The rearrangement uses TRBV5-1 and TRBJ2-2, with D hard to call. This CDR3 has 15 residues. V dropped 0 bases and J dropped 2 bases, with 8 bases sitting between them. Per the germline V gene, CDR1 is SGHRS and CDR2 is YFSETQ. The CDR3 DNA follows: TGCGCCAGCAGCTTGGATAACAGTAACACCGGGGAGCTGTTTTTT. This codes for CASSLDNSNTGELFF.

The chain uses TRBV27 and TRBJ1-6; D uncertain. Deletions cut 6 bases from V and 0 bases from J, with 12 bases between. Germline V gene sequence: CDR1 MNHEY, CDR2 SMNVEV (reference sequence). There are 16 residues in the CDR3. CDR3 DNA sequence: TGTGCCAGCAGGCAACATCCGAGCTCCTATAATTCACCCCTCCACTTT. The encoded protein is CASRQHPSSYNSPLHF.

This sequence joins TRBV19 and TRBJ2-1, with 14 bases fitting TRBD2. This CDR3 comprises 16 residues. Germline values: CDR1 LNHDA, CDR2 SQIVND (reference sequence). V was pared by 3 bases and J by 8 bases, with 6 bases of the junction left unmatched. The CDR3 protein is CASSMPGLAGVDEQFF. Here the CDR3 DNA reads TGTGCCAGTAGTATGCCGGGACTAGCGGGAGTAGATGAGCAGTTCTTC.